This T cell receptor beta chain was retrieved from a study of blood T cell repertoires in COVID-19. Study context: PBMCs, B-cell-depleted T cells, or T cells were the source of the cDNA or gDNA that made up the material.

It was during active infection that Seattle patients were enrolled and then longitudinally followed. V lost 6 bases and J lost 2; bases outside the gene matches: 10. Germline V lookup: CDR1 KGHSH, CDR2 LQKENI. The CDR3 is 16 residues long. Original analysis: Reference gene primer amplification gave estimated nucleated cell counts. Measured with immunoSEQ multiplex PCR; TCRdb has only the in-frame clones, and not every one. V, J and clone size reflect that table, while D and trimming were determined from the DNA. The sample comprises some 70,000 clones, 75% to 90% of which are singletons, and 15% to 20% rests with the top ten.

The V gene is TRBV18, the J gene TRBJ2-5, with TRBD1 matching 9 bases. This TCR derives from a man aged 40-50 years with COVID-19, enrolled during active disease. Material: peripheral blood. CDR3 nucleotides: TGTGCCAGCTCCGACCGATGGACAGGGGAACAAGAGACCCAGTACTTC. Translating it yields CASSDRWTGEQETQYF.